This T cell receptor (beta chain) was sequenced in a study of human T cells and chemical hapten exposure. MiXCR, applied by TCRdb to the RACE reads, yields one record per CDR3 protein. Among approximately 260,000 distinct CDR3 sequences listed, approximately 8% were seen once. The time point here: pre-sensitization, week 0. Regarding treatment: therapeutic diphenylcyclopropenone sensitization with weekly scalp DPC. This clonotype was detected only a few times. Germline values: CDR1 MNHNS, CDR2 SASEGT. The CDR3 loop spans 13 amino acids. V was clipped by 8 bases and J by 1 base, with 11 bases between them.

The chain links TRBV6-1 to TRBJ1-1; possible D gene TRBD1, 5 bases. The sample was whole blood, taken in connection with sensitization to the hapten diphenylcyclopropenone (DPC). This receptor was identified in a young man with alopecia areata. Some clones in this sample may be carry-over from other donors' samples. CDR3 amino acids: CASLAGGNTEAFF. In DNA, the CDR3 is TGTGCCAGCCTAGCCGGGGGGAACACTGAAGCTTTCTTT.